These T cell receptor beta chains were read from a single sample in a study of spatial heterogeneity in lung cancer. TCRdb redid the calling of the 5' RACE reads with MiXCR, one entry per CDR3 protein. The data show some 4,800 distinct CDR3 sequences, roughly 6% seen once. This material consisted of lung tumor tissue, taken at surgery. These TCRs come from a male donor with early-stage non-small cell lung cancer. The CDR3 runs from the conserved cysteine through the conserved F or W. The D gene is left open where the match is weak. Only part of the rows carry a size: once, few, many, or a class if the clone is expanded.

len,abundance,d_gene,v_gene,j_gene,CDR3nt,CDR3aa
15,many,.,TRBV18,TRBJ1-2,TGTGCCAGCTCACCCGAGGGTCCAACTAACTATGGCTACACCTTC,CASSPEGPTNYGYTF
16,.,TRBD2,TRBV20-1,TRBJ2-2,TGCAGTGCTAGAGATACCCTAGCGGTTAACACCGGGGAGCTGTTTTTT,CSARDTLAVNTGELFF
12,many,.,TRBV3-1,TRBJ2-7,TGTGCCAGCAGCCATGCATCCTACGAGCAGTACTTC,CASSHASYEQYF
14,medium-sized,.,TRBV27,TRBJ1-2,TGTGCCAGCAGTTTTCGGGGCTGGGAGGGGGGCTACACCTTC,CASSFRGWEGGYTF
16,many,.,TRBV6-5,TRBJ2-3,TGTGCCAGCAGTTACTCAGGGGAAGGAGAGGAAGATACGCAGTATTTT,CASSYSGEGEEDTQYF
14,medium-sized,.,TRBV11-2,TRBJ1-2,TGTGCCAGCACCCCGGCAGGGCGGAACTATGGCTACACCTTC,CASTPAGRNYGYTF
15,many,TRBD1,TRBV20-1,TRBJ1-5,TGCAGTGCTAGAGAATGGACAGGGCAGGGTCAGCCCCAGCATTTT,CSAREWTGQGQPQHF
16,medium-sized,TRBD2,TRBV15,TRBJ2-1,TGTGCCACCAGCACTTTTCTAGCGGGAGGGTATAATGAGCAGTTCTTC,CATSTFLAGGYNEQFF
12,medium-sized,.,TRBV27,TRBJ2-1,TGTGCCAGCAGTTTATCGAACCATGAGCAGTTCTTC,CASSLSNHEQFF
13,many,TRBD2,TRBV24-1,TRBJ2-1,TGTGCCACCAGTGACCCGCTAGCGGCTCGGCAGTTCTTC,CATSDPLAARQFF
13,.,.,TRBV2,TRBJ2-2,TGTGCCAGCAGGGACACTAACACCGGGGAGCTGTTTTTT,CASRDTNTGELFF
14,many,.,TRBV4-3,TRBJ2-3,TGCGCCAGCAGCCGAGGGACTCAGACAGATACGCAGTGTTTT,CASSRGTQTDTQCF
17,many,TRBD2,TRBV9,TRBJ2-2,TGTGCCAGCAGCGTACCCCGACTAGCCCCGAACACCGGGGAGCTGTTTTTT,CASSVPRLAPNTGELFF
13,medium-sized,TRBD1,TRBV28,TRBJ1-6,TGTGCCAGCAGTTTCAGGGGGCTTTCACCCCTCCACTTT,CASSFRGLSPLHF
14,large,.,TRBV5-1,TRBJ2-5,TGCGCCAGCAGCTTGGTAGGGACTGTCGAGGCCCAGTACTTC,CASSLVGTVEAQYF
17,few,.,TRBV20-1,TRBJ2-7,TGCAGTGCTAGAGATCAACGAGTCCGCGGTTTTTCTTACGAGCAGTACTTC,CSARDQRVRGFSYEQYF
13,many,.,TRBV5-5,TRBJ2-7,TGTGCCAGCAGCTTGGTAGCGGATAACGAGCAGTACTTC,CASSLVADNEQYF
13,few,.,TRBV28,TRBJ1-1,TGTGCCAGCAGTTTATACACAGGGATTGAAGCTTTCTTT,CASSLYTGIEAFF
13,many,.,TRBV25-1,TRBJ2-1,TGTGCCAGCAGTTCACCGTGGAGCGGTGAGCAGTTCTTC,CASSSPWSGEQFF
13,medium-sized,TRBD2,TRBV6-2/TRBV6-3,TRBJ2-7,TGTGCCAGCAGACGCGGGGGTACCTACGAGCAGTACTTC,CASRRGGTYEQYF
13,many,TRBD1,TRBV29-1,TRBJ2-1,TGCAGCGTTTGGCAGGGGGCCAACAATGAGCAGTTCTTC,CSVWQGANNEQFF
15,many,.,TRBV6-2/TRBV6-3,TRBJ2-2,TGTGCCAGCAGCTCGGGACGACCCCAAACCGGGGAGCTGTTTTTT,CASSSGRPQTGELFF
15,many,TRBD2,TRBV5-4,TRBJ2-3,TGTGCCAGCGCCAAGACTAGCTCTAGCACAGATACGCAGTATTTT,CASAKTSSSTDTQYF
14,many,TRBD2,TRBV29-1,TRBJ2-1,TGCAGCGCGCCGGGTAGCGGGGGGTACAATGAGCAGTTCTTC,CSAPGSGGYNEQFF
15,many,TRBD1,TRBV5-6,TRBJ1-1,TGTGCCAGCAGCTTTGGGACAGGGATTGACACTGAAGCTTTCTTT,CASSFGTGIDTEAFF
14,.,TRBD1,TRBV20-1,TRBJ1-4,TGCAGTGCTAGCACCGGGACAGGGGCTCAAAAACTGTTTTTT,CSASTGTGAQKLFF
15,many,TRBD1,TRBV28,TRBJ1-6,TGTGCCAGCAGTTTCCGTGACAGGGTTAATTCACCCCTCCACTTT,CASSFRDRVNSPLHF
14,few,.,TRBV11-2,TRBJ2-3,TGTGCCAGCAGCTTGAGTCCCGCGGACGATACGCAGTATTTT,CASSLSPADDTQYF
14,few,.,TRBV6-6,TRBJ1-5,TGTGCCAGCAGTTACGGGGATAGCAATCAGCCCCAGCATTTT,CASSYGDSNQPQHF